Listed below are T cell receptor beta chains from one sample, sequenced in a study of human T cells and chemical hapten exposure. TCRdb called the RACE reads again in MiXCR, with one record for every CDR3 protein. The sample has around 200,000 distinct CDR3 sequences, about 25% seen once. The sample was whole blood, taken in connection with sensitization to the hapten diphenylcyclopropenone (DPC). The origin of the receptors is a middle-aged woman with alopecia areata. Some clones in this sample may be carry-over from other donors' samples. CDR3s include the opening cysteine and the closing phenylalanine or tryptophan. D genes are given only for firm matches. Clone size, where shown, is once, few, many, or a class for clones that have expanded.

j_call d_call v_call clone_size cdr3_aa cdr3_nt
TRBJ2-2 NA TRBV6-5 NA CASSYWRVNTGELFF TGTGCCAGCAGTTACTGGAGGGTGAACACCGGGGAGCTGTTTTTT
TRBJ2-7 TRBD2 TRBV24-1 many CATSDGRGMEQYF TGTGCCACCAGTGACGGGAGGGGAATGGAGCAGTACTTC
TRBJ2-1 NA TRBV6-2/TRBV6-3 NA CASNGLSNEQFF TGTGCCAGCAATGGATTAAGCAATGAGCAGTTCTTC
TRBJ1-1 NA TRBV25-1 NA CASSAHPGSVRGAFF TGTGCCAGCAGTGCTCATCCGGGGTCCGTAAGGGGAGCTTTCTTT
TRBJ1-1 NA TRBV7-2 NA CASSPGPSNTEAFF TGTGCCAGCAGCCCCGGACCGAGTAACACTGAAGCTTTCTTT
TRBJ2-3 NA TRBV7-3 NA CASSATRTDTQYF TGTGCCAGCAGCGCCACTAGGACAGATACGCAGTATTTT
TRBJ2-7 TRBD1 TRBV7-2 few CASSRDRGIIYEQYF TGTGCCAGCAGCCGGGACAGGGGAATAATCTACGAGCAGTACTTC
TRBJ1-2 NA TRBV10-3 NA CAISVGEQNGYTF TGTGCCATCAGTGTGGGGGAACAGAATGGCTACACCTTC
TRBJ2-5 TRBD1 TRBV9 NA CASSVAWTGDQETQYF TGTGCCAGCAGCGTAGCTTGGACAGGGGATCAAGAGACCCAGTACTTC
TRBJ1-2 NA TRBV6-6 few CASSKDGVYGYTF TGTGCCAGCAGTAAAGACGGCGTCTATGGCTACACCTTC
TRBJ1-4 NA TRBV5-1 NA CASSLGTTTNEKLFF TGCGCCAGCAGCTTGGGGACCACAACTAATGAAAAACTGTTTTTT
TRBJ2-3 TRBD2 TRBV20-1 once CSAPLAGGKNTQYF TGCAGTGCCCCACTAGCGGGAGGGAAGAATACGCAGTATTTT
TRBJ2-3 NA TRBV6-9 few CASSCPWRPGPF TGTGCCAGCAGTTGCCCTTGGCGTCCGGGCCCTTTT
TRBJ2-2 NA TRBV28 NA CASSPTSPLSSAGELFF TGTGCCAGCAGCCCAACATCGCCTTTGAGTTCGGCCGGGGAGCTGTTTTTT
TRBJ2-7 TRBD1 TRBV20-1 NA CSVPRGRGLDEQYF TGCAGTGTTCCCCGGGGCAGGGGGCTTGACGAGCAGTACTTC
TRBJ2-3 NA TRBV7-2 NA CASSLQQPSTDTQYF TGTGCCAGCAGCTTACAGCAGCCTAGCACAGATACGCAGTATTTT
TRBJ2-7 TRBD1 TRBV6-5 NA CSSSQVRTGSPGQYF TGTTCCAGCAGTCAGGTTCGGACAGGCTCCCCTGGGCAGTACTTC
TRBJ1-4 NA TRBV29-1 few CSVDGGGEKLFF TGCAGCGTTGACGGTGGGGGGGAAAAACTGTTTTTT
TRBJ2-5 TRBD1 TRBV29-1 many CSVRQGQETQYF TGCAGCGTTCGACAGGGACAAGAGACCCAGTACTTC
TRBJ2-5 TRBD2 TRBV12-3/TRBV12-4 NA CASSPGASGRTQETQYF TGTGCCAGCAGTCCGGGGGCTAGCGGGAGAACCCAAGAGACCCAGTACTTC
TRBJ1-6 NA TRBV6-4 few CASSDSYNSPLHF TGTGCCAGCAGTGACAGCTATAATTCACCCCTCCACTTT
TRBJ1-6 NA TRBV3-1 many CASSTRGGEDSPLHF TGTGCCAGCAGCACCCGGGGGGGGGAGGATTCACCCCTCCACTTT
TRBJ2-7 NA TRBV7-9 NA CASSSTKGGGARMISYEQYF TGTGCCAGCAGCTCGACAAAAGGGGGGGGGGCCCGAATGATCTCCTACGAGCAGTACTTC
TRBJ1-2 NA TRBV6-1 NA CASSEGGHRNYGYTF TGTGCCAGCAGTGAAGGGGGACATCGAAACTATGGCTACACCTTC